These 8 T cell receptor beta chains originate from one sample sequenced in a study of CD8 T cells in Susac syndrome. Reverse transcription of about 0.45 to 1 ug RNA was performed with random hexamers. MiXCR, applied by TCRdb to the immunoSEQ multiplex PCR reads, yields one record per CDR3 protein. The table shows approximately 160,000 distinct CDR3 sequences, with 90% to 96% occurring only once. The sequenced material came from CD4+ T cells from PBMCs. The receptors shown here come from a human donor with Susac syndrome.

J is TRBJ2-5 and V is TRBV20-1; TRBD2 aligns across 7 bases. Trimming at V came to 3 bases and at J to 0 bases, leaving 7 bases not matched to a gene. CDR3 size: 15 residues. Per germline, CDR1 DFQATT and CDR2 SNEGSKA (reference sequence). This CDR3 is CSASRWLADQETQYF. CDR3 coding DNA: TGCAGTGCTAGCAGGTGGCTAGCGGACCAAGAGACCCAGTACTTC.

V and J are TRBV4-3 and TRBJ2-7; possibly TRBD2 for D (6 bases). Trimming took 3 bases from V and 6 from J, leaving 12 bases between them. This CDR3 has 13 amino acids. Germline loops: CDR1 LGHNA, CDR2 YSLEER. The CDR3 coding sequence is TGCGCCAGCAGCCAGGGGTGGGACTCCGAGCAGTACTTC. Its protein is CASSQGWDSEQYF.

The rearrangement uses TRBV7-3 and TRBJ2-7, with 9 bases identical to TRBD1. Trimming cost V 2 bases and J 9 bases; bases outside gene matches: 5. CDR3 length equals 13 residues. Germline V gene data show CDR1 as SGHTA and CDR2 as FQGTGA. The CDR3 DNA reads TGTGCCAGCAGCTTACAGGACAGGGGAGGGCAGTACGTC. It codes for CASSLQDRGGQYV.

CDR3: CASSYPGTGELFF. In DNA, the CDR3 is TGTGCCAGCAGTTACCCGGGCACCGGGGAGCTGTTTTTT. The chain joins TRBV6-5 to TRBJ2-2; no reliable D call. CDR1 and CDR2 (germline): MNHEY, SVGAGI. Trimming removed 2 bases at V and 4 bases at J, with 5 bases between. The CDR3 is 13 residues long.

The V call is TRBV2, the J call TRBJ2-1; 11 bases match TRBD1. Germline CDR1 SNHLY, CDR2 FYNNEI. This CDR3 region has 14 residues. V gave up 7 bases and J gave up 5 bases; unmatched junction bases: 4. CDR3 sequence (DNA): TGTGCCAGCACCGGGGACAGGGGGGACAATGAGCAGTTCTTC. It encodes CASTGDRGDNEQFF.

This clonotype was found once. The rearrangement uses TRBV29-1 and TRBJ2-6, with unresolved D. Trimming removed 5 bases at V and 3 bases at J, with 5 bases between. Germline-derived CDR1 and CDR2 are SQVTM and ANQGSEA. The CDR3 is 12 amino acids. In DNA, the CDR3 is TGCAGCGTTAGGTTTGGGGCCAACGTCCTGACTTTC. It yields the protein CSVRFGANVLTF.

The chain couples TRBV11-2 to TRBJ1-4, with 11 bases fitting TRBD1. The CDR3 has 14 amino acids. Looked up from germline, CDR1 is SGHAT and CDR2 is FQNNGV. Unmatched junction bases numbered 3, after V lost 5 bases and J lost 7 bases. This CDR3 reads CASSTDRGREKLFF. The CDR3 DNA sequence: TGTGCCAGCAGCACGGACAGGGGGCGTGAAAAACTGTTTTTT.

The gene calls are TRBV6-5 and TRBJ2-2; 8 bases are shared with TRBD2. The CDR3 is 16 amino acids. In germline, CDR1 is MNHEY, CDR2 SVGAGI. With 0 bases clipped from V and 5 bases from J, the junction kept 5 bases outside the gene matches. This CDR3 is CASSYSIGGGTGELFF. The DNA for the CDR3 is TGTGCCAGCAGTTACTCGATCGGGGGGGGGACCGGGGAGCTGTTTTTT.